This T cell receptor beta chain comes out of a study of CD8 T cells in ankylosing spondylitis. This clonotype has at least ten counts. Its antigen is not identified. Broader study findings: Some motif variants were previously reported in reactive arthritis synovial fluid and blood. Disease-associated clonotypes exhibited CD8+ identity and were relatively infrequent in peripheral blood. Reportedly, matched ankylosing spondylitis synovial fluid was significantly enriched for disease-linked clones.

The CDR3 runs to 14 residues. Trimming shortened V by 3 bases and J by 4 bases, and 14 bases separated the two germline ends. CDR1 is SGDLS, CDR2 YYNGEE, per germline. Molecular-barcoded quantitative 5'-RACE produced these TCR beta libraries. TCRdb recomputed calls from the 5' RACE reads with MiXCR, one row per CDR3 protein. The data hold roughly 220,000 distinct CDR3 sequences, with under 12% observed a single time. The TCR originated in a male donor with ankylosing spondylitis or in good health (not recorded which). What was sequenced was blood, either unsorted or a sorted T cell fraction (not recorded which). The chain carries TRBV9 and TRBJ2-7; no clear D. The CDR3 region is CASSAAGLSYEQYF. The CDR3 bases are TGTGCCAGCAGCGCGGCAGGTCTTAGTTACGAGCAGTACTTC.